These 16 T cell receptor beta chains were sequenced from one sample in a study of cytomegalovirus exposure and HLA in healthy donors. The primer mix had 60 Vbeta and 13 Jbeta primers. The protocol was immunoSEQ multiplex PCR, while the TCRdb copy is restricted to in-frame clones and leaves out a portion. The table lists hundreds of thousands of clones, around 75% of them singletons. Sample: PBMCs. These receptors were obtained from a woman in her thirties in good health and CMV-seronegative.

The chain couples TRBV6-5 to TRBJ2-7; 8 positions agree with TRBD2. V was clipped by 2 bases and J by 5 bases; unmatched bases: 11. This CDR3 contains 16 residues. Germline V gene lookup returns CDR1 MNHEY and CDR2 SVGAGI. The CDR3 reads CASSYTSSGSLNEQYF. DNA of the CDR3: TGTGCCAGCAGTTACACCTCAAGCGGGAGTCTGAACGAGCAGTACTTC.

V gene TRBV7-3 combines with J gene TRBJ2-7, with D possibly matching TRBD2 (5 bases). From germline, CDR1 is SGHTA and CDR2 FQGTGA. Between the trimmed V and J ends, which lost 2 bases and 2 bases, there was a span of 7 bases. The CDR3 is 13 residues long. The CDR3 region is CASSLAGPYEQYF. CDR3 nucleotides: TGTGCCAGCAGCTTAGCGGGCCCCTACGAGCAGTACTTC.

A few counts support this clone. The V and J genes are TRBV19 and TRBJ2-3; 9 bases line up with TRBD1. Germline CDR1 and CDR2: LNHDA and SQIVND (reference sequence). Unmatched junction bases numbered 11, after V lost 5 bases and J lost 2 bases. The CDR3 consists of 17 residues. The CDR3 sequence is CASSPDRGLHLTDTQYF. The CDR3 nucleotides are TGTGCCAGTAGTCCGGACAGGGGCCTCCACCTCACAGATACGCAGTATTTT.

V and J are TRBV4-2 and TRBJ1-4; tentatively, D is TRBD1 (5 bases). The V and J ends lost 5 bases and 6 bases respectively, with 13 bases between them. This CDR3 has 14 residues. Germline V lookup: CDR1 LGHNA, CDR2 YNFKEQ. The CDR3 bases are TGTGCCAGCAGCTTTGCAGGGTTAGATGAAAAACTGTTTTTT. Its protein is CASSFAGLDEKLFF.

The chain links TRBV13 to TRBJ2-1; 9 bases are a match to TRBD2. V dropped 3 bases and J dropped 8; count of bases not matched to a gene: 11. Germline V gene data show CDR1 as PRHDT and CDR2 as FYEKMQ (reference sequence). The CDR3 consists of 16 residues. DNA of the CDR3: TGTGCCAGCAGCTTGGGGGGGGGACTAGCTATATATGAGCAGTTCTTC. Translated, it gives CASSLGGGLAIYEQFF.

The chain recombines TRBV7-6 with TRBJ1-1; 7 bases fit TRBD1. J was trimmed by 0 bases and V by 3 bases; bases with no gene match: 4. Per germline, CDR1 SGHVS and CDR2 FNYEAQ. This CDR3 comprises 15 residues. Here the CDR3 reads CASSFWTGMNTEAFF. In DNA, the CDR3 is TGTGCCAGCAGCTTCTGGACAGGCATGAACACTGAAGCTTTCTTT.

A few counts support this clone. The rearrangement joins TRBV7-6 to TRBJ2-7; D is uncertain. The CDR3 loop spans 14 amino acids. The germline gives CDR1 SGHVS, CDR2 FNYEAQ. Trimming shortened V by 2 bases and J by 5 bases, and 13 bases separated the two germline ends. The CDR3 DNA is TGTGCCAGCAGCTTAATCGGGTCCGAGAACGAGCAGTACTTC. Amino acids: CASSLIGSENEQYF.

This chain uses TRBV5-6 with TRBJ2-2; 8 bases fit TRBD1. The CDR3 is made up of 16 amino acids. The ends lost 3 bases at V and 5 bases at J; junction bases unmatched: 9. The germline V gene encodes CDR1 SGHDT and CDR2 YYEEEE. Here the CDR3 reads CASSSTARGRTGELFF. The CDR3 nucleotides are TGTGCCAGCAGCTCTACTGCCAGGGGGCGGACCGGGGAGCTGTTTTTT. Variable domain in full (rest from reference TRBV5-6 and TRBJ2-2): DAGVTQSPTHLIKTRGQQVTLRCSPKSGHDTVSWYQQALGQGPQFIFQYYEEEERQRGNFPDRFSGHQFPNYSSELNVNALLLGDSALYLCASSSTARGRTGELFFGEGSRLTVL.

The chain combines TRBV30 with TRBJ1-1; D is undetermined. Trimming left V 0 bases short and J 5 bases short, with 10 bases between. The germline V gene encodes CDR1 GTSNPN and CDR2 SVGIG (reference sequence). The CDR3 consists of 13 residues. The CDR3 loop is CAWSVGSGTEAFF. The DNA of the CDR3 is TGTGCCTGGAGTGTCGGGTCTGGAACTGAAGCTTTCTTT.

Details on this clone: The junction does not match germline at one end; this may be a read error. J is TRBJ1-2 and V is TRBV7-9; D may be TRBD1 (6 bases). Germline CDR1 SEHNR, CDR2 FQNEAQ (reference sequence). This CDR3 has 13 amino acids. In DNA form, the CDR3 reads TGTTCCAGCAGCCTAACAGGGTATGACGGCTACACCTTC. Translating it yields CSSSLTGYDGYTF.

This chain uses TRBV7-2 with TRBJ2-1, with 11 bases fitting TRBD2. V lost 8 bases to trimming and J lost 7 bases; unmatched junction nucleotides: 4. This CDR3 region has 13 residues. The germline V gene encodes CDR1 SGHTA and CDR2 FQGNSA. The CDR3 DNA sequence: TGTGCCAGCCGGCTAGCGGGAGGTAATGAGCAGTTCTTC. This sequence encodes CASRLAGGNEQFF.

The table lists this clone with a few counts. V gene TRBV18 combines with J gene TRBJ2-1, with 12 bases identical to TRBD2. The CDR3 contains 14 residues. With V trimmed by 6 bases and J by 9 bases, 6 bases remained unmatched. Germline loops: CDR1 KGHSH, CDR2 LQKENI. CDR3 bases: TGTGCCAGCTCTAGGACTAGCGGGACCCCTGAGCAGTTCTTC. Translated, it gives CASSRTSGTPEQFF.

The V and J genes are TRBV6-1 and TRBJ1-1; D remains unclear. V dropped 6 bases and J dropped 4 bases, with 9 bases sitting between them. The CDR3 consists of 12 residues. The V gene's germline CDR1 is MNHNS and CDR2 SASEGT. The CDR3 here is CASRAPGTEAFF. The CDR3 DNA is TGTGCCAGCAGAGCTCCGGGCACTGAAGCTTTCTTT.

The chain combines TRBV9 with TRBJ1-1; 8 bases line up with TRBD1. The germline V gene encodes CDR1 SGDLS and CDR2 YYNGEE. J gave up 6 bases and V 0 bases, and 7 bases lay outside the gene matches. This CDR3 is built from 15 residues. The CDR3 DNA is TGTGCCAGCAGCGTAGATGGACAGGGAAGGGCTGAAGCTTTCTTT. As protein: CASSVDGQGRAEAFF. Filled out from reference TRBV9 and TRBJ1-1, the complete variable domain reads DSGVTQTPKHLITATGQRVTLRCSPRSGDLSVYWYQQSLDQGLQFLIQYYNGEERAKGNILERFSAQQFPDLHSELNLSSLELGDSALYFCASSVDGQGRAEAFFGQGTRLTVV.

The chain recombines TRBV2 with TRBJ2-2; the match to TRBD2 covers 12 bases. The CDR3 loop spans 17 amino acids. Looked up from germline, CDR1 is SNHLY and CDR2 is FYNNEI. The junction had 6 bases not matched to a gene; V was cut back by 5 bases and J by 2 bases. The DNA of the CDR3 is TGTGCCAGCAGTCTGACTAGCGGGGGACTTAACACCGGGGAGCTGTTTTTT. Translation: CASSLTSGGLNTGELFF. The full variable domain, in which reference TRBV2 and TRBJ2-2 provide the parts outside the CDR3, is EPEVTQTPSHQVTQMGQEVILRCVPISNHLYFYWYRQILGQKVEFLVSFYNNEISEKSEIFDDQFSVERPDGSNFTLKIRSTKLEDSAMYFCASSLTSGGLNTGELFFGEGSRLTVL.

This chain's CDR3 is CASSEGLGGFGTEAFF. The CDR3, as DNA: TGTGCCAGCAGTGAGGGGTTGGGGGGTTTTGGCACTGAAGCTTTCTTT. This sequence joins TRBV6-1 and TRBJ1-1, with D possibly TRBD1 on 5 matching bases. The CDR3 length is 16 residues. Germline CDR1 MNHNS, CDR2 SASEGT. The germline V and J ends were trimmed by 3 bases and 4 bases, with 18 bases remaining between them.